The 9 T cell receptor beta chains below were found in one sample sequenced in a study of shared clonotypes between healthy human individuals. Using immunoSEQ multiplex PCR, the repertoire was profiled, and TCRdb retains in-frame clones only, with some absent. In the table there are 700,000 or so clones, 72% of which are singletons. The sequenced sample was memory CD4+ T cells sorted from blood. As to subset: CD45RA-negative fraction. These receptor sequences come from a woman in her twenties or thirties in good health.

The rearrangement joins TRBV4-1 to TRBJ2-7, with D possibly matching TRBD2 (5 bases). This CDR3 has 15 residues. Germline V gives CDR1 MGHRA, CDR2 YSYEKL. Trimming stripped 3 bases from V and 2 bases from J, with 14 bases between. The CDR3 loop reads CASSHIWAGTYEQYF. DNA for the CDR3: TGCGCCAGCAGCCATATCTGGGCGGGTACCTACGAGCAGTACTTC.

The chain couples TRBV2 to TRBJ1-1; D ambiguous. The ends were cut back, 4 bases at V and 4 bases at J, with 13 bases in the middle. The CDR3 runs to 14 residues. Germline loops: CDR1 SNHLY, CDR2 FYNNEI. Here the CDR3 reads CASSGTRASTEAFF. CDR3 nucleotides: TGTGCCAGCAGTGGTACAAGGGCCAGCACTGAAGCTTTCTTT.

The CDR3 DNA is TGTGCCAGCAGTACCTTGACTAGCGGGAAGTACCAAGAGACCCAGTACTTC. It is translated as CASSTLTSGKYQETQYF. This chain uses TRBV28 with TRBJ2-5; 11 bases agree with TRBD2. Trimming removed 5 bases from V and 0 bases from J; junction bases left unmatched: 8. The germline V gene has CDR1 MDHEN and CDR2 SYDVKM. This CDR3 contains 17 residues.

This clone was detected a few times. The gene calls are TRBV6-6 and TRBJ2-5; TRBD2 is a possible D gene (6 bases). The V end was cut by 5 bases, the J end by 5 bases, with 12 bases between. Looked up from germline, CDR1 is MNHNY and CDR2 is SVGAGI (reference sequence). The CDR3 is 13 amino acids. The CDR3 is CASSPREVETQYF. CDR3 nucleotides: TGTGCCAGCAGTCCCAGGGAGGTGGAGACCCAGTACTTC.

The chain combines TRBV18 with TRBJ2-7; 16 bases are a match to TRBD2. Germline loops: CDR1 KGHSH, CDR2 LQKENI. The junction had 0 bases not matched to a gene; V was cut back by 3 bases and J by 1 base. The CDR3 covers 16 residues. The CDR3 bases are TGTGCCAGCTCACCGGGACTAGCGGGAGGGTCCTACGAGCAGTACTTC. Translation: CASSPGLAGGSYEQYF.

The V and J genes are TRBV7-2 and TRBJ2-1; D not certain. Trimming took 2 bases from V and 1 from J, leaving 9 bases between them. Germline V CDR1 and CDR2: SGHTA, FQGNSA. CDR3 length equals 15 residues. In DNA, the CDR3 is TGTGCCAGCAGCTTAAGGATCGGTTCCTACAATGAGCAGTTCTTC. Amino acid sequence: CASSLRIGSYNEQFF.

This clone was counted ten times or more. The chain recombines TRBV10-1 with TRBJ2-5; unclear D gene. Per germline, CDR1 WNHNN and CDR2 SYGVQD (reference sequence). The CDR3 totals 13 residues. V was pared by 3 bases and J by 1 base, with 6 bases between. The CDR3 nucleotides read TGCGCCAGCAGTGACAACAGCCAAGAGACCCAGTACTTC. This encodes CASSDNSQETQYF.

This chain connects TRBV5-1 to TRBJ2-5, with 10 bases fitting TRBD2. CDR3 length: 16 amino acids. Trimming cost V 3 bases and J 4 bases; bases outside gene matches: 9. CDR1 and CDR2 (germline): SGHRS, YFSETQ. For the CDR3, the DNA is TGCGCCAGCAGCTACCCTAGCGGGGGCCAGGGAGAGACCCAGTACTTC. This gives the protein CASSYPSGGQGETQYF.

The J gene is TRBJ2-7, the V gene TRBV5-4; 10 nucleotides align to TRBD2. V was clipped by 4 bases and J by 7 bases; unmatched bases: 5. The CDR3 extends over 13 amino acids. Germline-derived CDR1 and CDR2 are SGHNT and YYREEE (reference sequence). The CDR3 loop reads CASSSKLAGEQYF. The DNA for the CDR3 is TGTGCCAGCAGCAGCAAACTAGCGGGGGAGCAGTACTTC.